The 30 T cell receptor beta chains listed next were all sequenced from one sample in a study of T cell repertoires in breast cancer. Paired alpha-beta TCRs of CD8+ T cells were analyzed by expanded emulsion RT-PCR. Unpaired genes were suppressed by blocking oligonucleotides during a second nested PCR. Each CDR3 protein gets one entry after TCRdb re-called the emulsion pairing reads with MiXCR. Seen here are roughly 40,000 distinct CDR3 sequences, roughly 42% observed once, and the top ten hold roughly 60%. The sample taken for sequencing was CD8+ T cells. The source of these receptors is a pool of human donors with breast cancer or a healthy control (not recorded which).

This clonotype was picked up many times. The genes are TRBV6-1 and TRBJ1-1; D remains ambiguous. The germline V and J ends were trimmed by 4 bases and 11 bases, with 14 bases remaining between them. The CDR3 totals 12 residues. The germline CDR1 and CDR2 sequences are MNHNS and SASEGT. The CDR3 protein is CASSADIGAAFF. The CDR3, as DNA: TGTGCCAGCAGTGCCGACATAGGTGCCGCTTTCTTT.

A word on this clonotype: A read error is possible here, since a much larger clone lies one base away. J is TRBJ2-3 and V is TRBV6-1; 8 bases map to TRBD1. Germline CDR1 MNHNS, CDR2 SASEGT. This CDR3 is 15 amino acids long. The CDR3 sequence is CASSELETGADTQCF. CDR3 nucleotide sequence: TGTGCCAGCAGTGAGTTAGAGACAGGGGCAGATACGCAGTGTTTT.

The V call is TRBV7-2, the J call TRBJ2-1; 13 nucleotides agree with TRBD2. Germline values: CDR1 SGHTA, CDR2 FQGNSA. The CDR3 is 15 amino acids. V trimming: 2 bases; J trimming: 9 bases; junction bases outside the gene matches: 4. The CDR3 DNA reads as TGTGCCAGCAGCTTAACTAGCGGGGGGGCAAGTGAGCAGTTCTTC. Protein: CASSLTSGGASEQFF.

The V call is TRBV18, the J call TRBJ1-2, with D tentatively TRBD1 (6 bases). Germline CDR1 and CDR2: KGHSH and LQKENI. The CDR3 is made up of 16 amino acids. V gave up 3 bases and J gave up 7 bases, with 21 bases separating them. The CDR3 protein is CASSPSPGRGASGYTF. The CDR3 bases are TGTGCCAGCTCACCTTCTCCGGGACGGGGGGCGAGTGGCTACACCTTC.

The chain couples TRBV5-6 to TRBJ1-1, with 11 bases matching TRBD1. Germline assignment: CDR1 SGHDT and CDR2 YYEEEE. The CDR3 is 13 residues long. The junction had 3 bases not matched to a gene; V was cut back by 6 bases and J by 5 bases. Written as DNA, the CDR3 is TGTGCCAGCACCGGGACAGGGGGTACTGAAGCTTTCTTT. Translated: CASTGTGGTEAFF.

The chain employs TRBV2 and TRBJ1-1; no definite D call. V lost 9 bases to trimming and J lost 1 base, with 6 bases between them. Germline values: CDR1 SNHLY, CDR2 FYNNEI. This CDR3 has 11 residues. The CDR3 DNA follows: TGTGCCAGTAGGACGAACACTGAAGCTTTCTTT. Translation gives CASRTNTEAFF.

This clonotype showed up just a few times. The chain recombines TRBV18 with TRBJ1-1, with TRBD1 as a possible D gene (6 bases). The germline V and J ends were trimmed by 4 bases and 0 bases, with 12 bases remaining between them. Germline V gives CDR1 KGHSH, CDR2 LQKENI. The CDR3 covers 15 residues. The CDR3, as DNA: TGTGCCAGCTCACAAAACAGGGCACTGAACACTGAAGCTTTCTTT. It codes for CASSQNRALNTEAFF. The full variable domain, rest sourced from reference TRBV18 and TRBJ1-1, is NAGVMQNPRHLVRRRGQEARLRCSPMKGHSHVYWYRQLPEEGLKFMVYLQKENIIDESGMPKERFSAEFPKEGPSILRIQQVVRGDSAAYFCASSQNRALNTEAFFGQGTRLTVV.

In this sample, this clonotype turned up a few times. A junction end diverges from the germline sequence, so it may reflect a read error. The rearrangement links TRBV4-1 to TRBJ2-1, with D maybe TRBD2 (6 bases). The CDR3 has 13 residues. Germline CDR1 MGHRA, CDR2 YSYEKL. The CDR3 DNA is TGCGCCAGCAGCCCGCTGCGGCGGGATGAGCAGTTCTTT. The encoded protein is CASSPLRRDEQFF.

This clonotype was seen only a few times. V usage is TRBV18 and J usage is TRBJ2-3, with TRBD1 matching over 9 bases. The CDR3 loop spans 16 amino acids. The trim removed 3 bases at V and 4 bases at J, leaving 8 bases unmatched. Per the germline V gene, CDR1 is KGHSH and CDR2 is LQKENI. CDR3 in DNA: TGTGCCAGCTCACCTGGGGGCGGACAGGGGCCAGATACGCAGTATTTT. This sequence encodes CASSPGGGQGPDTQYF.

This clonotype was recorded at least ten times. The chain recombines TRBV10-1 with TRBJ1-2; D may be TRBD1 (5 bases). The CDR3 covers 13 residues. Germline values: CDR1 WNHNN, CDR2 SYGVQD (reference sequence). V was shortened by 2 bases and J by 2 bases, with 6 bases between the two germline ends. The CDR3 here is CASSEAGNYGYTF. CDR3 bases: TGCGCCAGCAGTGAGGCAGGGAACTATGGCTACACCTTC.

The genes are TRBV5-4 and TRBJ1-3; weak D call: TRBD1 (5 bases). From germline, CDR1 is SGHNT and CDR2 YYREEE (reference sequence). V lost 0 bases, J lost 5 bases, and 12 bases lay in between. The CDR3 runs to 15 residues. The CDR3 sequence is CASSLGRDGRNTIYF. The CDR3 DNA sequence: TGTGCCAGCAGCTTGGGCAGGGATGGACGAAACACCATATATTTT.

The chain has TRBV12-3 or TRBV12-4 and TRBJ1-6, with a tentative D call TRBD1 (5 bases). V was clipped by 4 bases and J by 6 bases, with 13 bases between them. The CDR3 is made up of 15 amino acids. Here the CDR3 reads CASSSTRGGNSPLHF. The CDR3 DNA reads TGTGCCAGCAGTTCTACAAGGGGTGGTAATTCACCCCTCCACTTT.

The chain combines TRBV20-1 with TRBJ1-1; 9 bases fit TRBD1. J gave up 2 bases and V 3 bases, and 16 bases lay outside the gene matches. The CDR3 sequence is 18 residues long. Germline CDR1 DFQATT, CDR2 SNEGSKA (reference sequence). CDR3 in DNA: TGCAGTGCTAGTTCCCCTCCCGGGACAGGGAAACTTAACACTGAAGCTTTCTTT. Translation: CSASSPPGTGKLNTEAFF.

This clonotype was observed a few times. This chain links TRBV20-1 with TRBJ2-2; D is unclear. The ends were cut back, 0 bases at V and 1 base at J, with 9 bases in the middle. The CDR3 has 15 residues. Germline-derived CDR1 and CDR2 are DFQATT and SNEGSKA (reference sequence). CDR3 coding DNA: TGCAGTGCTAGAGAAAGCGCGTTGAACACCGGGGAGCTGTTTTTT. Amino acids: CSARESALNTGELFF.

This sequence joins TRBV5-5 and TRBJ2-7; 8 bases agree with TRBD1. Germline V lookup: CDR1 SGHKS, CDR2 YYEKEE (reference sequence). V shed 2 bases and J 4 bases; nucleotides not matched to a gene: 8. The CDR3 runs to 15 residues. The CDR3 coding sequence is TGTGCCAGCAGCTTCTCAGGACAGGGATATTACGAGCAGTACTTC. It codes for CASSFSGQGYYEQYF.

This chain uses TRBV20-1 with TRBJ2-3; TRBD1 matches at 10 bases. CDR3 length equals 18 residues. Trimming cost V 8 bases and J 0 bases; bases outside gene matches: 17. Per germline, CDR1 DFQATT and CDR2 SNEGSKA (reference sequence). In DNA form, the CDR3 reads TGCAGTACAACTAACCGGGACAGGGGCCGATCTAGCACAGATACGCAGTATTTT. Protein product: CSTTNRDRGRSSTDTQYF.

This clonotype was found a few times. Germline and junction disagree at one end, which may indicate a read error. The V gene is TRBV12-3 or TRBV12-4, the J gene TRBJ1-2; D possibly corresponds to TRBD1 (5 bases). This CDR3 region has 10 residues. CDR3 amino acids: CASSSGDGIF. The CDR3 DNA follows: TGTGCCAGCAGCTCCGGGGACGGAATCTTC.

This clonotype has a handful of counts. The chain is built from TRBV2 and TRBJ2-3; no definite D call. Per germline, CDR1 SNHLY and CDR2 FYNNEI. Deletions cut 6 bases from V and 2 bases from J, with 12 bases between. This CDR3 region has 14 residues. The CDR3 bases are TGTGCCAGCAGCGCATGGCCCTACACAGATACGCAGTATTTT. Protein sequence: CASSAWPYTDTQYF.

The V gene is TRBV6-8, the J gene TRBJ2-2; perhaps TRBD1 as D (6 bases). Germline V gene lookup returns CDR1 MNHGY and CDR2 SAAAGT. Trimming left V 6 bases short and J 1 base short, with 12 bases between. The CDR3 covers 15 residues. This CDR3 is CASRTTGLNTGELFF. The CDR3 nucleotides read TGTGCCAGCAGAACCACAGGGTTGAACACCGGGGAGCTGTTTTTT.

Comments on this clonotype: This may be a read error, as it is one base from a much larger clone. The gene calls are TRBV6-1 and TRBJ1-1; D is unresolved. This CDR3 is built from 9 residues. CDR1 is MNHNS and CDR2 is SASEGT in the germline V gene. CDR3 coding DNA: TGTGCCAGCAGTGAGAGCCACGCCTTT. This translates into CASSESHAF.

V gene TRBV7-3 combines with J gene TRBJ2-3; weak D call: TRBD1 (6 bases). Trimming cost V 6 bases and J 0 bases, with 13 bases left between them. Germline V gene sequence: CDR1 SGHTA, CDR2 FQGTGA. CDR3 length: 15 residues. The CDR3 is CASSLTGQSTDTQYF. CDR3 DNA sequence: TGTGCCAGCAGTCTTACAGGGCAGAGCACAGATACGCAGTATTTT.

This clonotype was seen at least ten times. The V and J genes are TRBV27 and TRBJ2-7, with a tentative D call TRBD2 (5 bases). Trimming shortened V by 5 bases and J by 3 bases, and 8 bases separated the two germline ends. CDR1 is MNHEY, CDR2 SMNVEV, per germline (reference sequence). CDR3 length equals 12 residues. This CDR3 reads CASSPSGYEQYF. The CDR3 DNA is TGTGCCAGCAGTCCCAGCGGCTACGAGCAGTACTTC.

The sample holds one count of this clonotype. The rearrangement joins TRBV3-1 to TRBJ1-5, with a tentative D call TRBD1 (5 bases). V shed 5 bases and J shed 8 bases, with 16 bases lying between them. The CDR3 consists of 14 residues. Germline V lookup: CDR1 LGHDT, CDR2 YNNKEL (reference sequence). CDR3 coding DNA: TGTGCCAGCAGCGGCGCGGCAGGGTTTAAGCCCCAGCATTTT. Translated, it gives CASSGAAGFKPQHF.

In this sample, this clonotype turned up a few times. V usage is TRBV29-1 and J usage is TRBJ1-2; D remains ambiguous. V was cut by 3 bases and J by 5 bases, with 10 bases left in between. The CDR3 runs 12 residues. Germline CDR1 reads SQVTM; CDR2 reads ANQGSEA. The CDR3 nucleotides read TGCAGCGTTGAGGAGGGCGGGTATGGCTACACCTTC. It yields the protein CSVEEGGYGYTF.

This clonotype occurred a few times. The chain has TRBV5-1 and TRBJ2-7; the D is unclear. Germline V CDR1 and CDR2: SGHRS, YFSETQ. The ends were cut back, 0 bases at V and 2 bases at J, with 9 bases in the middle. CDR3 length: 14 amino acids. The CDR3 sequence is CASSLEKFTYEQYF. CDR3 bases: TGCGCCAGCAGCTTGGAGAAATTTACCTACGAGCAGTACTTC.

The chain is built from TRBV3-1 and TRBJ2-5; D is undetermined. This CDR3 comprises 16 residues. The germline gives CDR1 LGHDT, CDR2 YNNKEL (reference sequence). The V end lost 8 bases, the J end lost 1 base, and 20 bases lay between the germline ends. CDR3 residues: CASCRWGSSSQETQYF. For the CDR3, the DNA is TGTGCCAGCTGCCGATGGGGAAGTAGCTCCCAAGAGACCCAGTACTTC.

The J gene is TRBJ1-4, the V gene TRBV30, with unresolved D. The CDR3 has 13 residues. V shed 4 bases and J shed 1 base, with 7 bases lying between them. Germline V gene lookup returns CDR1 GTSNPN and CDR2 SVGIG (reference sequence). CDR3 sequence reads: CAWKQRTNEKLFF. CDR3 in DNA: TGTGCCTGGAAACAGCGAACTAATGAAAAACTGTTTTTT.

Concerning this clonotype itself: A read error may account for a junction end that differs from germline. V is TRBV4-1 and J is TRBJ2-7; D gene uncertain. The CDR3 extends over 14 amino acids. Germline V gene lookup returns CDR1 MGHRA and CDR2 YSYEKL. The CDR3 DNA follows: TGCGCCAGCGCTCTTAGCATTAATTCCTATGAGCAGTACTTC. As protein: CASALSINSYEQYF.

This clonotype was counted between two and nine times. The rearrangement joins TRBV29-1 to TRBJ2-5; tentatively, D is TRBD1 (6 bases). The CDR3 length is 15 residues. The germline V gene encodes CDR1 SQVTM and CDR2 ANQGSEA. With 3 bases removed from V and 2 bases from J, the gap between germline ends came to 16 bases. CDR3 nucleotides: TGCAGCGTTGAGCTGACACAGGGACCACAAGAGACCCAGTACTTC. Its translation is CSVELTQGPQETQYF.

This clonotype was picked up a small number of times. This chain links TRBV2 with TRBJ1-2; no clear D gene. The CDR3 runs 13 residues. Germline CDR1 is SNHLY and CDR2 is FYNNEI. V gave up 7 bases and J gave up 1 base, with 10 bases separating them. This chain's CDR3 is CASKSVVNYGYTF. DNA of the CDR3: TGTGCCAGCAAAAGTGTGGTTAACTATGGCTACACCTTC.